This T cell receptor beta chain was observed in a study of blood T cells in healthy people across ages (dated by TCRdb to about 2015). Turning to the overall study: Template switching captured roughly one uniquely barcoded TCR beta cDNA molecule per two T cells in model experiments. Age-related changes in TCR beta repertoire diversity were measured in the study by deep sequencing normalized with unique cDNA molecular identifiers. The donors were divided into four age groups: young (average approximately 16 years), middle-aged (around 37), aged (about 56) and long-lived (around 87). To avoid experimental bias, donors of different ages were randomly spread across the sequencing lanes. For two donors (one aged 18 to 30 and one aged 80 or older), the study analyzed two additional independent replicas of 1 million unique cDNA reads from the same blood draw. The study at large found these results: Compared with the aged group, the long-lived group had more naive CD4+ T cells, fewer expanded clones and increased TCR diversity, a pattern suggesting age selection. Observed TCR beta diversity correlated strongly with the percentage of naive T cells measured by flow cytometry. Because profiling used bulk unsorted PBMCs, naive and antigen-experienced compartments could not be compared conclusively. Donor CMV infection status was unknown, potentially confounding age-related changes in expanded clonotypes. As age increased, observed TCR beta diversity per million T cells dropped in a roughly linear way, and a significant reduction was already evident by age 40. Estimates of total diversity from one million sequenced T cells were regarded as lower bounds and underestimates.

This clonotype occurred a few times. Its antigen remains unidentified. One end of the junction is discordant with germline, which a read error may explain. Taken from cysteine to phenylalanine, the CDR3 has 15 residues. Only the CDR3 part of the read is kept: 45 bases, read in frame from the first base. The germline V gene provides CDR1 SGHAT and CDR2 FQNNGV. The library was generated by 5' RACE. Reads for this sample came from an Illumina HiSeq 2500. A second PCR of roughly 7 to 11 cycles was performed with a sample-barcoded 5' primer and a J-beta primer mix. Each TCR beta cDNA molecule received a unique molecular identifier from a template-switch 5' adaptor carrying 12 random nucleotides. Each sample yielded at least 2.5 million CDR3-containing paired-end reads. First-strand cDNA was synthesized from all RNA with the Mint cDNA synthesis kit, primed by a TRBC-specific oligonucleotide. After uracil-DNA glycosylase treatment, a first 18-cycle PCR used universal primers M1SS and BC2_uni_R on all cDNA. Turning to the authors' computational methods: For normalization, 1 million high-quality reads, each with a distinct molecular identifier, were randomly selected from each sample. Reads sharing molecular identifiers were discarded rather than binned into consensus sequences. CDR3 identification, clonotype clustering and error correction used MiTCR with a Q25 quality threshold and the strictest error-elimination algorithm. A nonparametric unseen species model with Euler transformation was used to estimate lower-bound total TCR beta diversity. Clones were called with MiXCR by TCRdb after fastp trimmed the public reads at Q25, and only in-frame beta chains were retained. Merged by CDR3 protein, the rows form single entries marked with the most common genes and DNA. It is TCRdb's table, rather than the study itself, that gives the V and J calls and clone size. The sample data list about 780,000 distinct CDR3 sequences, and about 46% of these were observed just once. The ten largest clones represent 15% to 20% of the sample.

Donors were roughly 40 systemically healthy Caucasian individuals from Russia aged roughly 6 to 95 years. Approximately 10 milliliters of peripheral blood were collected from each donor into EDTA-treated Vacutainer tubes. PBMCs were isolated by Ficoll-Paque density-gradient centrifugation, with at least 7 million obtained per sample. Total RNA was extracted from PBMCs with Trizol reagent, with at least 5.5 micrograms obtained per sample. Naive CD45RAhigh/CD27high T cell percentages were measured by flow cytometry on a PBMC aliquot from every donor. Sample: blood. The rearranged segments are TRBV11-2 and TRBJ2-1; 7 bases in the junction line up with TRBD1. This TCR was recovered from a man at least 80 years old in good health. The sequence in DNA is TGTGCCAGCAGCCTAGAACAGGGGTTTGACAATGAGCAGTTCTTC. This gives the protein CASSLEQGFDNEQFF.